This T cell receptor (beta chain) was observed in a study of blood T cell repertoires in COVID-19. Across the study: Samples came from the United States, Italy and Spain, spanning acute and convalescent COVID-19. In each case, the material was cDNA or gDNA derived from T cells, B-cell-depleted T cells, or PBMCs.

CDR3 size: 14 residues. V lost 4 bases to trimming and J lost 5 bases, with 16 bases between them. Looked up from germline, CDR1 is SGHRS and CDR2 is YFSETQ. Everyone who took part was about 18 to 90 years old, and they came from about two dozen US areas. This clone has more than one count but fewer than ten. Generated by immunoSEQ multiplex PCR, the TCRdb table keeps only in-frame clones and is missing some. The sample includes 150,000 to 200,000 clones, about 85% seen only once; the top ten take about 5.7%. The sequence was obtained from a woman in her thirties or forties with acute COVID-19. Sequenced sample: PBMCs or T cells enriched from blood (not recorded which). This chain uses TRBV5-1 with TRBJ2-7; weak D call: TRBD2 (5 bases). CDR3 residues: CASSKRSSSHEQYF. CDR3 in DNA: TGCGCCAGCAGCAAGCGGTCCAGCAGCCACGAGCAGTACTTC.